The clone carrying this TCR beta chain has a single count. Its antigen is not identified. Here immunoSEQ multiplex PCR was the method, and the copy in TCRdb shows in-frame clones only, minus some. The sample carries approximately 52,000 clones, 77% recorded once. V lost 4 bases, J lost 6 bases, and 10 bases lay in between. In germline, CDR1 is SGHRS, CDR2 YFSETQ. The CDR3 is 13 amino acids. The data were obtained in a study of T cells in localized non-small cell lung cancer. Whole-study results and caveats: Appearances in adjacent lung were noted for a median roughly 50 of the top 100 tumor clones.

The receptor comes from a man aged 40 to 70 with stage I squamous cell lung carcinoma. This chain connects TRBV5-1 to TRBJ1-4, with D unresolved. The source material was peripheral blood, sampled before any cancer treatment. The CDR3 coding sequence is TGCGCCAGCAGCCCGGGTGGATATGAAAAACTGTTTTTT. This sequence encodes CASSPGGYEKLFF.